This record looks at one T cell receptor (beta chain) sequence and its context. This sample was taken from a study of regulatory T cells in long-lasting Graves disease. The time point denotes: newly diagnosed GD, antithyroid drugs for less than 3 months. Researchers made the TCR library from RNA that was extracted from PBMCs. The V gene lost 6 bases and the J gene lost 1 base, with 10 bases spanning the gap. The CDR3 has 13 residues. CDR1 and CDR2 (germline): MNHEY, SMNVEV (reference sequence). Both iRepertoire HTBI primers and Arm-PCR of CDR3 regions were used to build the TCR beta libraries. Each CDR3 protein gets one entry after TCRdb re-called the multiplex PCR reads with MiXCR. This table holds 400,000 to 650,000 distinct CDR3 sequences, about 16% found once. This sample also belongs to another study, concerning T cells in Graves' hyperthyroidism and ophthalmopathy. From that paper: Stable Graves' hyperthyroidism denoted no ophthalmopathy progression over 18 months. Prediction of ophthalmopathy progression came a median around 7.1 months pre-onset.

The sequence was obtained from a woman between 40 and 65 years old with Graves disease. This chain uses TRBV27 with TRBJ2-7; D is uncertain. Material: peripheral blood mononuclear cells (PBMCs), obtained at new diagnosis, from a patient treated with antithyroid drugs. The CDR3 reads CASRGSWSYEQYF. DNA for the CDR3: TGTGCCAGCAGGGGTAGTTGGTCCTACGAGCAGTACTTC.